This T cell receptor (beta chain) stems from a study of blood T cells in healthy people across ages. General study findings and limits: A greater number of naive CD4+ cells and higher diversity distinguished long-lived donors from aged donors. Older age coincided with a roughly linear decline in TCR beta diversity per million T cells.

This CDR3 is 15 amino acids long. Trimming left V 2 bases short and J 0 bases short, with 7 bases between. Germline V gene lookup returns CDR1 SEHNR and CDR2 FQNEAQ (reference sequence). Worth noting for this clonotype: Its target is unknown.

The donors, all healthy, were Caucasians living in Russia, aged about 6 to 90. Together with a sample-barcoded 5' primer, a J-beta primer mix was included in a second PCR lasting about 7 to 12 cycles. TCRdb re-analysed the 5' RACE reads in MiXCR, keeping a single row per CDR3 protein. Among about 680,000 distinct CDR3 sequences listed, 49% were seen once. Material: blood. The clonotype comes from a woman aged 60 to 75 in good health. The V call is TRBV7-9, the J call TRBJ2-2; D is unresolved. The CDR3 region is CASSLSGANTGELFF. CDR3 sequence (DNA): TGTGCCAGCAGCTTATCAGGCGCGAACACCGGGGAGCTGTTTTTT.